Following are 24 T cell receptor beta chains from one sample sequenced in a study of glioma-infiltrating T cells after dendritic cell vaccination. Time point specified: after dendritic cell vaccination, including at tumor progression/relapse. Libraries were prepared by immunoSEQ multiplex PCR; TCRdb keeps only in-frame clonotypes and omits some of them. The sample carries tens of thousands of clones, 75% to 90% recorded once. This specimen consisted of blood, obtained after dendritic cell vaccination. The receptor source for this set is a human donor with glioblastoma.

V usage is TRBV9 and J usage is TRBJ1-5, with no clear D. Deletions cut 0 bases from V and 4 bases from J, with 11 bases between. In germline, CDR1 is SGDLS, CDR2 YYNGEE. There are 15 residues in the CDR3. The CDR3 DNA sequence: TGTGCCAGCAGCGTAGGCGGGAATTATAATCAGCCCCAGCATTTT. It yields the protein CASSVGGNYNQPQHF.

The chain uses TRBV7-9 and TRBJ1-2; the match to TRBD1 covers 10 bases. The CDR3 is 14 residues long. The junction had 7 bases not matched to a gene; V was cut back by 6 bases and J by 6 bases. Germline V CDR1 and CDR2: SEHNR, FQNEAQ (reference sequence). In DNA, the CDR3 is TGTGCCAGCAGTACGACAGGGGGCAAGGATGGCTACACCTTC. Residues: CASSTTGGKDGYTF.

The V and J genes are TRBV5-6 and TRBJ2-5, with 15 nucleotides matching TRBD2. With 4 bases clipped from V and 6 bases from J, the junction kept 16 bases outside the gene matches. The CDR3 is 19 amino acids. Looked up from germline, CDR1 is SGHDT and CDR2 is YYEEEE. In DNA, the CDR3 is TGTGCCAGCAGCATGTACGGACTAGCGGGGGGGCCCGGGTCGAAGACCCAGTACTTC. It is translated as CASSMYGLAGGPGSKTQYF. Drawing the rest from reference TRBV5-6 and TRBJ2-5, the complete variable domain is DAGVTQSPTHLIKTRGQQVTLRCSPKSGHDTVSWYQQALGQGPQFIFQYYEEEERQRGNFPDRFSGHQFPNYSSELNVNALLLGDSALYLCASSMYGLAGGPGSKTQYFGPGTRLLVL.

This clone has only a few counts. This chain links TRBV19 with TRBJ1-1; 10 bases are a match to TRBD1. This CDR3 has 15 residues. The V gene end was trimmed by 5 bases and the J gene end by 5 bases; junction bases not matched to a gene: 8. Per germline, CDR1 LNHDA and CDR2 SQIVND (reference sequence). The CDR3 region is CASSGVGQGDTEAFF. The CDR3 region has the DNA TGTGCCAGTAGTGGGGTAGGACAGGGGGATACTGAAGCTTTCTTT.

This clone has just a few counts. The chain combines TRBV21-1 with TRBJ2-7; TRBD1, the table's D call, lacks a check against the DNA. TRBV21-1 constitutes a pseudogene. This CDR3 comprises 15 residues. As DNA, the CDR3 is TGTGCCAGCAGCAAAGTTCAGGGAACCGCATACGAGCAGTACGTC. Amino acids: CASSKVQGTAYEQYV.

V gene TRBV19 combines with J gene TRBJ2-7, with 7 bases lining up with TRBD2. The CDR3 covers 16 residues. Germline V gene lookup returns CDR1 LNHDA and CDR2 SQIVND (reference sequence). V was clipped by 7 bases and J by 6 bases; unmatched bases: 18. The CDR3 region has the DNA TGTGCCAGTACGCGCGGAGAAGGACTAGGTCCTTCCGAGCAGTACTTC. This translates into CASTRGEGLGPSEQYF.

This clone showed up just a few times. The gene calls are TRBV27 and TRBJ2-1, with D tentatively TRBD2 (5 bases). Trimming left V 3 bases short and J 6 bases short, with 15 bases between. Germline CDR1 and CDR2: MNHEY and SMNVEV (reference sequence). This CDR3 comprises 15 residues. CDR3 protein: CASSFSGLVPNEQFF. CDR3 coding DNA: TGTGCCAGCAGTTTCTCTGGACTTGTCCCCAATGAGCAGTTCTTC.

V and J are TRBV11-2 and TRBJ2-3; D gene ambiguous. Germline CDR1 reads SGHAT; CDR2 reads FQNNGV. The V gene lost 5 bases and the J gene lost 6 bases, with 9 bases spanning the gap. The CDR3 has 12 amino acids. The CDR3 bases are TGTGCCAGCAGCCCGGGTTTGGATACGCAGTATTTT. Translated, it gives CASSPGLDTQYF.

The chain combines TRBV6-1 with TRBJ1-3; possible D gene TRBD1, 5 bases. CDR1 MNHNS and CDR2 SASEGT come from the germline V gene. The germline V and J ends were trimmed by 8 bases and 10 bases, with 12 bases remaining between them. CDR3 length: 11 residues. The CDR3 here is CASGPGGTIYF. DNA of the CDR3: TGTGCCAGCGGGCCCGGGGGAACCATATATTTT.

The V call is TRBV7-8, the J call TRBJ1-5, with 8 positions matching TRBD1. Germline assignment: CDR1 SGHVS and CDR2 FQNEAQ. The CDR3 runs 14 residues. Germline trimming cut 4 bases from V and 4 bases from J; bases unmatched to any gene: 3. CDR3 nucleotides: TGTGCCAGCAGCTACTGGGACAGGAATCAGCCCCAGCATTTT. Translated, it gives CASSYWDRNQPQHF.

This rearrangement joins TRBV7-9 to TRBJ1-4, with 7 bases aligning to TRBD1. Trimming cost V 5 bases and J 2 bases; bases outside gene matches: 5. There are 15 residues in the CDR3. Looked up from germline, CDR1 is SEHNR and CDR2 is FQNEAQ (reference sequence). The CDR3 reads CASSEDRVTNEKLFF. DNA for the CDR3: TGTGCCAGCAGCGAAGACAGGGTTACTAATGAAAAACTGTTTTTT.

The V gene is TRBV14, the J gene TRBJ2-1; 9 bases are shared with TRBD2. With 1 base clipped from V and 1 base from J, the junction kept 11 bases outside the gene matches. From germline, CDR1 is SGHDN and CDR2 FVKESK. CDR3 length: 19 residues. DNA of the CDR3: TGTGCCAGCAGCCAAGGCAACCCCGCGACTAGCGGATCCTACAATGAGCAGTTCTTC. It encodes CASSQGNPATSGSYNEQFF.

V and J are TRBV19 and TRBJ2-2, with TRBD2 identical over 11 bases. The CDR3 extends over 16 amino acids. Germline assignment: CDR1 LNHDA and CDR2 SQIVND (reference sequence). Trimming cost V 5 bases and J 5 bases; bases outside gene matches: 7. The CDR3 reads CASSPPGLADTGELFF. CDR3 nucleotide sequence: TGTGCCAGTAGTCCGCCGGGACTAGCGGATACCGGGGAGCTGTTTTTT. The full variable domain, with the rest looked up from reference TRBV19 and TRBJ2-2, is DGGITQSPKYLFRKEGQNVTLSCEQNLNHDAMYWYRQDPGQGLRLIYYSQIVNDFQKGDIAEGYSVSREKKESFPLTVTSAQKNPTAFYLCASSPPGLADTGELFFGEGSRLTVL.

The rearrangement uses TRBV25-1 and TRBJ1-6, with 8 positions matching TRBD1. The V gene end was trimmed by 5 bases and the J gene end by 6 bases; junction bases not matched to a gene: 3. Germline V gene data show CDR1 as MGHDK and CDR2 as SYGVNS. CDR3 size: 14 residues. CDR3 region: CASSSGQGNSPLHF. The CDR3 DNA is TGTGCCAGCAGTTCCGGACAGGGTAATTCACCCCTCCACTTT.

Here the CDR3 DNA reads TGCGCCAGCAGTGACCAGTTGGCCCTGAACACTGAAGCTTTCTTT. Amino acids: CASSDQLALNTEAFF. The chain is built from TRBV10-2 and TRBJ1-1; D unresolved. V was shortened by 3 bases and J by 0 bases, with 11 bases between the two germline ends. Germline V CDR1 and CDR2: WSHSY, SAAADI. The CDR3 is 15 residues long.

J is TRBJ2-7 and V is TRBV4-2; no clear D. CDR1 LGHNA and CDR2 YNFKEQ come from the germline V gene. The CDR3 is made up of 13 amino acids. Trimming took 0 bases from V and 5 from J, leaving 8 bases between them. The CDR3, as DNA: TGTGCCAGCAGCCAAGACGCCCGAGACGAGCAGTACTTC. Translation: CASSQDARDEQYF.

This chain uses TRBV28 with TRBJ2-7; 7 bases line up with TRBD1. The J segment lost 4 bases and the V segment lost 8 bases, leaving 11 bases of the junction unmatched. The CDR3 runs to 14 residues. CDR1 MDHEN and CDR2 SYDVKM come from the germline V gene. This chain's CDR3 is CASARGDSSYEQYV. CDR3 nucleotides: TGTGCCAGCGCCCGTGGGGACAGCTCTTACGAGCAGTACGTC.

The chain carries TRBV7-9 and TRBJ2-1, with D possibly being TRBD1 (6 bases). The CDR3 covers 14 residues. With 7 bases removed from V and 6 bases from J, the gap between germline ends came to 16 bases. The germline V gene encodes CDR1 SEHNR and CDR2 FQNEAQ (reference sequence). CDR3 in amino acids: CASTQAWGLNEQFF. CDR3 nucleotides: TGTGCCAGCACCCAAGCGTGGGGGCTCAATGAGCAGTTCTTC.

The chain joins TRBV29-1 to TRBJ2-7; TRBD2 agrees at 12 bases. The V gene end was trimmed by 5 bases and the J gene end by 6 bases; junction bases not matched to a gene: 5. The CDR3 length is 13 residues. Per the germline V gene, CDR1 is SQVTM and CDR2 is ANQGSEA. Written as DNA, the CDR3 is TGCAGCGTTAGGACTAGCGGGACTTCCGAGCAGTACGTC. This gives the protein CSVRTSGTSEQYV.

CDR3 region: CASSLQGSGTKAHEQYF. CDR3 nucleotide sequence: TGCGCCAGCAGCTTGCAGGGGAGTGGGACCAAGGCCCACGAGCAGTACTTC. The chain joins TRBV5-1 to TRBJ2-5; D possibly corresponds to TRBD1 (6 bases). The end of the DNA fits TRBJ2-7 better, so the J call may be wrong. Looked up from germline, CDR1 is SGHRS and CDR2 is YFSETQ. CDR3 size: 17 residues.

The gene calls are TRBV5-1 and TRBJ2-5, with 9 bases lining up with TRBD1. The V and J ends lost 4 bases and 3 bases, in that order; junction bases with no gene match: 4. The CDR3 covers 14 residues. CDR1 and CDR2 from the germline V gene are SGHRS and YFSETQ. The CDR3 protein is CASSMGQGEETQYF. CDR3 DNA sequence: TGCGCCAGCAGCATGGGACAGGGAGAAGAGACCCAGTACTTC. Full variable domain (missing parts from reference TRBV5-1 and TRBJ2-5): KAGVTQTPRYLIKTRGQQVTLSCSPISGHRSVSWYQQTPGQGLQFLFEYFSETQRNKGNFPGRFSGRQFSNSRSEMNVSTLELGDSALYLCASSMGQGEETQYFGPGTRLLVL.

This chain links TRBV6-5 with TRBJ2-1, with D possibly matching TRBD1 (5 bases). CDR1 is MNHEY, CDR2 SVGAGI, per germline. The ends were cut back, 6 bases at V and 0 bases at J, with 9 bases in the middle. The CDR3 runs to 14 residues. This CDR3 reads CASRAGFSYNEQFF. The CDR3 bases are TGTGCCAGCAGGGCAGGGTTCTCCTACAATGAGCAGTTCTTC.

V and J are TRBV6-5 and TRBJ1-5, with D unresolved. Trimming shortened V by 0 bases and J by 0 bases, and 9 bases separated the two germline ends. Germline V gives CDR1 MNHEY, CDR2 SVGAGI. The CDR3 runs 16 residues. The CDR3 coding sequence is TGTGCCAGCAGTTACTCGAGAACGTATAGCAATCAGCCCCAGCATTTT. It translates to CASSYSRTYSNQPQHF.

J is TRBJ2-1 and V is TRBV6-4; 10 bases fit TRBD2. The V segment lost 3 bases and the J segment 12 bases; nucleotides outside the gene matches: 5. Germline lookup yields CDR1 MRHNA and CDR2 SNTAGT. The CDR3 is 13 residues long. CDR3 coding DNA: TGTGCCAGCAGTGAGGGGGCTAGCGGGAGGCAGTTCTTC. As protein: CASSEGASGRQFF.